The present entry profiles one T cell receptor beta chain with its context. The primer mix had 60 Vbeta and 13 Jbeta primers. As processed by the authors: A later analysis tallied approximately 87 million unique TCR beta chains, 8.5 million to 11 million of them shared. The method was immunoSEQ multiplex PCR; TCRdb's version includes in-frame clones alone and lacks a portion of them. V, J and clone size were drawn from that table, and D and trimming were deduced from the DNA. The table includes about 110,000 clones, more than 75% detected once. This sample was taken from a study of cytomegalovirus exposure and HLA in healthy donors. On the study more broadly: The study's early data release held roughly 91 million unique TCRs from HLA-typed donors.

V lost 3 bases, J lost 8 bases, and 7 bases stayed unmatched. This CDR3 has 13 amino acids. In germline, CDR1 is GTSNPN, CDR2 SVGIG (reference sequence). The receptor was derived from a man aged 30 to 39 in good health and CMV-seropositive. The specimen was PBMCs. The chain employs TRBV30 and TRBJ1-2; 9 positions agree with TRBD1. CDR3 nucleotides: TGTGCCTGGAGGATGGGACAGGGAAGCGGCTACACCTTC. This translates into CAWRMGQGSGYTF.